A few counts support the clone carrying this T cell receptor beta chain. The antigen remains unidentified. Trimming at V came to 4 bases and at J to 4 bases, leaving 6 bases not matched to a gene. In germline, CDR1 is LNHDA, CDR2 SQIVND (reference sequence). This CDR3 is built from 14 residues. TCRdb reprocessed the 5' RACE reads via MiXCR and lists one record per CDR3 protein. The table lists under 250,000 distinct CDR3 sequences, approximately 9% of them singletons. This entry is derived from a study of identical twins. Findings and caveats of the study: Sequences that were beta out-of-frame showed weaker excess twin sharing.

The chain employs TRBV19 and TRBJ2-5; 7 bases align to TRBD2. The sequence was collected from a woman aged 18-29 years in good health. Sample: memory (CD45RO+) T cells sorted from blood. The CDR3 here is CASSTGAGTETQYF. The CDR3 bases are TGTGCCAGTAGTACGGGAGCGGGAACAGAGACCCAGTACTTC.